These 13 T cell receptor beta chains were sequenced from one sample in a study of T cell responses to AZD1222 COVID-19 vaccine. Some clones are missing from TCRdb's copy, which holds only in-frame ones; the method was immunoSEQ multiplex PCR. This table holds fewer than 150,000 clones, about nine tenths found once. This specimen consisted of peripheral blood, obtained on day 0 of AZD1222 vaccination. The receptors shown here come from an adult in good health.

This clone was observed a few times. The chain combines TRBV6-1 with TRBJ2-3, with TRBD2 matching over 11 bases. There are 18 residues in the CDR3. Per germline, CDR1 MNHNS and CDR2 SASEGT. V lost 4 bases to trimming and J lost 5 bases; unmatched junction nucleotides: 14. CDR3 amino acids: CASSVLIGSGGVKDTQYF. Written as DNA, the CDR3 is TGTGCCAGCAGTGTGTTAATCGGTAGCGGGGGGGTAAAAGATACGCAGTATTTT.

The chain links TRBV7-2 to TRBJ1-2, with 11 bases aligning to TRBD1. This CDR3 is 15 amino acids long. V lost 2 bases, J lost 7 bases, and 6 bases stayed unmatched. In germline, CDR1 is SGHTA, CDR2 FQGNSA. This chain's CDR3 is CASSLREGQGAGYTF. The CDR3 region has the DNA TGTGCCAGCAGCTTAAGGGAAGGACAGGGGGCTGGCTACACCTTC.

This clone has just one count. The gene calls are TRBV9 and TRBJ2-1, with D unresolved. Trimming left V 0 bases short and J 6 bases short, with 10 bases between. This CDR3 has 14 residues. Looked up from germline, CDR1 is SGDLS and CDR2 is YYNGEE. CDR3 bases: TGTGCCAGCAGCGTAGACTACAGCGCCAATGAGCAGTTCTTC. Translated: CASSVDYSANEQFF.

The table lists this clone with a few counts. The CDR3 bases are TGTGCCAGCAGTGAAGCCACAGGGGGAGGGTACGAGCAGTACTTC. This encodes CASSEATGGGYEQYF. The rearrangement links TRBV6-1 to TRBJ2-7, with D tentatively TRBD1 (8 bases). Trimming left V 0 bases short and J 4 bases short, with 13 bases between. Germline CDR1 is MNHNS and CDR2 is SASEGT. CDR3 length: 15 residues.

The rearrangement joins TRBV25-1 to TRBJ2-5; TRBD2 matches 9 bases. The V gene end was trimmed by 4 bases and the J gene end by 5 bases; junction bases not matched to a gene: 14. Germline lookup yields CDR1 MGHDK and CDR2 SYGVNS. The length of the CDR3 is 17 residues. The CDR3 reads CASSAQALSGSAETQYF. The DNA of the CDR3 is TGTGCCAGCAGTGCCCAAGCCCTTAGCGGGAGCGCTGAGACCCAGTACTTC.

The genes are TRBV29-1 and TRBJ1-1; D unclear. Germline V CDR1 and CDR2: SQVTM, ANQGSEA. V lost 6 bases, J lost 1 base, and 9 bases lay in between. The CDR3 runs to 12 residues. Here the CDR3 DNA reads TGCAGCGTCAAGGTAAGGAACACTGAAGCTTTCTTT. Its translation is CSVKVRNTEAFF.

The chain has TRBV4-1 and TRBJ2-3, with D possibly being TRBD2 (6 bases). The V end was cut by 6 bases, the J end by 0 bases, with 19 bases between. Germline-derived CDR1 and CDR2 are MGHRA and YSYEKL. The CDR3 is made up of 17 amino acids. The CDR3 DNA reads TGCGCCAGCAGAAGATTACTAGGAGGGTCTAGCACAGATACGCAGTATTTT. This translates into CASRRLLGGSSTDTQYF.

The rearrangement links TRBV5-1 to TRBJ1-2; possible D gene TRBD1, 5 bases. Germline V gives CDR1 SGHRS, CDR2 YFSETQ. CDR3 length equals 14 residues. The V end lost 0 bases, the J end lost 2 bases, and 8 bases lay between the germline ends. Here the CDR3 reads CASSLGGTNYGYTF. As DNA, the CDR3 is TGCGCCAGCAGCTTGGGTGGGACCAACTATGGCTACACCTTC.

The chain joins TRBV7-9 to TRBJ2-3; D is uncertain. Germline lookup yields CDR1 SEHNR and CDR2 FQNEAQ (reference sequence). The CDR3 is 15 amino acids. With 5 bases removed from V and 4 bases from J, the gap between germline ends came to 16 bases. CDR3 residues: CASSQPPVGADTQYF. In DNA, the CDR3 is TGTGCCAGCAGCCAACCCCCCGTTGGGGCAGATACGCAGTATTTT.

The chain has TRBV11-2 and TRBJ2-5, with 11 positions matching TRBD2. V lost 1 base to trimming and J lost 5 bases; unmatched junction nucleotides: 9. Germline loops: CDR1 SGHAT, CDR2 FQNNGV. The CDR3 is 17 amino acids. The CDR3 nucleotides are TGTGCCAGCAGCTTAGGGGCCGGGACTAGCGGCGTTGAGACCCAGTACTTC. Its translation is CASSLGAGTSGVETQYF.

The V call is TRBV25-1, the J call TRBJ1-1, with D maybe TRBD1 (5 bases). Germline V gene sequence: CDR1 MGHDK, CDR2 SYGVNS. V dropped 3 bases and J dropped 4 bases, with 21 bases sitting between them. CDR3 length equals 17 residues. The CDR3: CASSDTRTTNVITEAFF. The CDR3 DNA follows: TGTGCCAGCAGTGATACCCGGACAACCAACGTCATCACTGAAGCTTTCTTT.

This clone showed up just a few times. The gene calls are TRBV5-1 and TRBJ1-2; D gene uncertain. V dropped 2 bases and J dropped 7 bases, with 12 bases sitting between them. Germline CDR1 reads SGHRS; CDR2 reads YFSETQ. The CDR3 has 13 residues. The DNA of the CDR3 is TGCGCCAGCAGCTTAGATTCCGTCCTTGGCTACACCTTC. The encoded protein is CASSLDSVLGYTF.

This chain connects TRBV6-5 to TRBJ2-7; perhaps TRBD2 as D (5 bases). The germline V gene has CDR1 MNHEY and CDR2 SVGAGI. This CDR3 is built from 13 residues. Trimming shortened V by 6 bases and J by 3 bases, and 12 bases separated the two germline ends. This CDR3 reads CASRVSGNYEQYF. In DNA, the CDR3 is TGTGCCAGCAGGGTTTCCGGGAACTACGAGCAGTACTTC.